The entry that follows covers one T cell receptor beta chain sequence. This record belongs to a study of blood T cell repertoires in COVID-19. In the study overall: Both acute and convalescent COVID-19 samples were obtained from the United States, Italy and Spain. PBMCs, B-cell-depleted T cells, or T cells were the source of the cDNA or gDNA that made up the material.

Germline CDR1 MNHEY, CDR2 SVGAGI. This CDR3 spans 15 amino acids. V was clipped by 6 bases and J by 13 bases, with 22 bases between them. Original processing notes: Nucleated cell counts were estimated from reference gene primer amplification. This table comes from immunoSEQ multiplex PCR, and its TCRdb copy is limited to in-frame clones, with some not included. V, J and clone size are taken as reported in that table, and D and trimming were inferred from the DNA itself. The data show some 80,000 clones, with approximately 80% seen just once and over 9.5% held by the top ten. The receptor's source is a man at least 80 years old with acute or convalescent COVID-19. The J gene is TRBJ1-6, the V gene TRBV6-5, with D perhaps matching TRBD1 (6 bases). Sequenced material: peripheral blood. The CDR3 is CASSSGQIELGPLHF. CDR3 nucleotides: TGTGCCAGCAGCTCAGGACAGATCGAATTGGGGCCCCTCCACTTT.